This T cell receptor (beta chain) emerged from a study of Ad26.COV2.S vaccination and SARS-CoV-2 variants. Study-wide background: Ad26.COV2.S given intramuscularly, once or twice 56 days apart.

V dropped 4 bases and J dropped 1 base, with 12 bases sitting between them. CDR3 length equals 15 residues. Germline V CDR1 and CDR2: KGHDR, SFDVKD. With regard to this clone: Its target is unknown. The same CDR3 is also encoded by other DNA sequences in this sample.

Data came from immunoSEQ multiplex PCR; TCRdb stores just in-frame clones and leaves some out. Seen here are a few hundred thousand clones, about four fifths observed once, and the top ten hold around 7%. The treatment denotes: 15 to 20 received Ad26.COV2.S at low or high dose, single or two shots; a few received placebo; per-sample allocation not given. Sampling was performed 63 days after the first vaccine or placebo injection. Study results and limitations: The TCR-based breadth and depth measures might underestimate overall T cell responses.

This clonotype was sampled from a person between 18 and 65 years old who received the Ad26.COV2.S COVID-19 vaccine or a placebo. The starting material was peripheral blood, obtained in a trial of Ad26.COV2.S vaccine versus placebo. The V and J genes are TRBV24-1 and TRBJ1-1; D is perhaps TRBD1 (5 bases). This CDR3 is CATSDPRAGNTEAFF. The CDR3 region has the DNA TGTGCCACCAGTGACCCCAGGGCGGGGAACACTGAAGCTTTCTTT.